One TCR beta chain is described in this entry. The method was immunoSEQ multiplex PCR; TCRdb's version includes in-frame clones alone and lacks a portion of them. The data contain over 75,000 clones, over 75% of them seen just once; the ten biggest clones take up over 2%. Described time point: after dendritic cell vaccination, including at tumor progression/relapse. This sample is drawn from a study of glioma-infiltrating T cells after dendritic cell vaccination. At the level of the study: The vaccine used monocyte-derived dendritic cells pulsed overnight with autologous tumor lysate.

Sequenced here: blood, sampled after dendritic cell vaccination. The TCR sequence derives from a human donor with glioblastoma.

CDR3 in DNA: TGTGCCAGCAGCTTAGGCACTAGCGGGGGGGCCTTCGGCGAGCAGTACTTC. Residues: CASSLGTSGGAFGEQYF. The V and J genes are TRBV13 and TRBJ2-7; the match to TRBD2 covers 13 bases. The junction had 8 bases not matched to a gene; V was cut back by 0 bases and J by 6 bases. The CDR3 has 17 residues. Germline V gives CDR1 PRHDT, CDR2 FYEKMQ (reference sequence).